This T cell receptor (beta chain) was observed in a study of blood T cell repertoires in COVID-19. Germline CDR1 and CDR2: MNHEY and SVGAGI. With V trimmed by 7 bases and J by 8 bases, 7 bases remained unmatched. This CDR3 is 13 amino acids long. This clone has a handful of counts. Profiling relied on immunoSEQ multiplex PCR, and the TCRdb table lists in-frame clones only, not all of them. The sample lists some 180,000 clones, approximately 85% seen once, with around 6.2% in the top ten. Symptom resolution, clearance, or two negative PCRs marked donors in Cohort 3 as recovered. The chain links TRBV6-5 to TRBJ1-2, with 10 bases aligning to TRBD1. The receptor was isolated from a man in his forties who had recovered from COVID-19. Sequences were obtained from PBMCs or T cells enriched from blood (not recorded which). CDR3 nucleotides: TGTGCCAGCAAGAGGGACAGGGGAGGAGGCTACACCTTC. As protein: CASKRDRGGGYTF.